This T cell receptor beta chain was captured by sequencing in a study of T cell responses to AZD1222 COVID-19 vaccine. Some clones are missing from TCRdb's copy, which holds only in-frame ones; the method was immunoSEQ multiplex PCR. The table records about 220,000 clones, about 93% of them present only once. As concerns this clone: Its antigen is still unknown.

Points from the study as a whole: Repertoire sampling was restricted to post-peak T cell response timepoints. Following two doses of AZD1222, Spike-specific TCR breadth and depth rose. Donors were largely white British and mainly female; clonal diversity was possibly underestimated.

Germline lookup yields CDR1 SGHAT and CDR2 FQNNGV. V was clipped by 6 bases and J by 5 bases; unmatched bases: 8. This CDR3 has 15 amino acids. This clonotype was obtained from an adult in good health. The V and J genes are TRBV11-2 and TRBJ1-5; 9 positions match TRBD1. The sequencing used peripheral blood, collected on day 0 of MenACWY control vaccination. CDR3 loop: CASSPGTGWDQPQHF. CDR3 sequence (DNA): TGTGCCAGCAGTCCCGGGACAGGGTGGGATCAGCCCCAGCATTTT. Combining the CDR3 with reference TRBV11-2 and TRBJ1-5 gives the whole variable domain EAGVAQSPRYKIIEKRQSVAFWCNPISGHATLYWYQQILGQGPKLLIQFQNNGVVDDSQLPKDRFSAERLKGVDSTLKIQPAKLEDSAVYLCASSPGTGWDQPQHFGDGTRLSIL.